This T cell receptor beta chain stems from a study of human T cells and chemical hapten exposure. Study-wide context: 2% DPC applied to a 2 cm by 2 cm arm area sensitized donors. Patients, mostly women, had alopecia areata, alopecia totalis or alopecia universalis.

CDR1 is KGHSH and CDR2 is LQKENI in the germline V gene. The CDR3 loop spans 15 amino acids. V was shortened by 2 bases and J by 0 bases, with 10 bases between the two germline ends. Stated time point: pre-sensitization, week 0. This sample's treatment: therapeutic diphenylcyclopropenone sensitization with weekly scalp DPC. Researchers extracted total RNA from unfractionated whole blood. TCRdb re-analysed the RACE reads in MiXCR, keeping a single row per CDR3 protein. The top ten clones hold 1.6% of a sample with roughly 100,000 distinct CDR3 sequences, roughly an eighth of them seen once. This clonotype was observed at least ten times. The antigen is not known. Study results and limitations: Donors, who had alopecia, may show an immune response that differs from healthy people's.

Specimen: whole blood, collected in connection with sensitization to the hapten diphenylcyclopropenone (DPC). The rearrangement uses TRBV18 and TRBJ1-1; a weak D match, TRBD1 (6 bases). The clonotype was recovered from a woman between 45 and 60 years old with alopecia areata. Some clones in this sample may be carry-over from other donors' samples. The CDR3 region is CASSPRQDMNTEAFF. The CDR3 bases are TGTGCCAGCTCACCAAGACAGGACATGAACACTGAAGCTTTCTTT.